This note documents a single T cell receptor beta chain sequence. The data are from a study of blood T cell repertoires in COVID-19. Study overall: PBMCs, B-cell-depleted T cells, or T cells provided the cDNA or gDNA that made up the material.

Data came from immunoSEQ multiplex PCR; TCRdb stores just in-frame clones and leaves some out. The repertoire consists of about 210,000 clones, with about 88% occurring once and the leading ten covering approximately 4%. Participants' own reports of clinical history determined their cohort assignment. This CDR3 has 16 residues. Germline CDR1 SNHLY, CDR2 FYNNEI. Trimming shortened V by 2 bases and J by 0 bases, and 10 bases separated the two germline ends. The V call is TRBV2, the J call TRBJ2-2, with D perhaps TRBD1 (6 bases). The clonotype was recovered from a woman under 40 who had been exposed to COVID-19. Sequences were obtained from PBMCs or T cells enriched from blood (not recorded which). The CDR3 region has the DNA TGTGCCAGCAGTGAACTCGGGACATCGAACACCGGGGAGCTGTTTTTT. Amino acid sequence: CASSELGTSNTGELFF.